The subject of this entry is one T cell receptor beta chain. The data derive from a study of early T cells in non-severe SARS-CoV-2 infection. TCRdb recomputed calls from the 5' RACE reads with MiXCR, one row per CDR3 protein. The sample lists about 75,000 distinct CDR3 sequences; 10% to 12% were seen once. CDR1 SNHLY and CDR2 FYNNEI come from the germline V gene. The CDR3 extends over 15 amino acids. The V and J ends lost 11 bases and 6 bases respectively, with 22 bases between them. The genes are TRBV2 and TRBJ2-2; D possibly matches TRBD1 or TRBD2 (5 bases each). The sequence was obtained from an adult who was a healthcare worker with PCR-confirmed SARS-CoV-2 infection or an uninfected control (not recorded which). Here the sequenced sample was whole blood, taken at baseline. This CDR3 is CAGATGHLSPGELFF. CDR3 nucleotides: TGTGCCGGAGCAACGGGGCACTTAAGCCCCGGGGAGCTGTTTTTT.